This paragraph covers one T cell receptor (beta chain) sequence. The antigen is undetermined. This record belongs to a study of cytomegalovirus exposure and HLA in healthy donors. Study-wide points: TCR beta sequences reportedly predicted the HLA-A and HLA-B alleles of most subjects accurately. In a later analysis, a missense DCLRE1C variant was linked to TCR beta V- and J-gene trimming.

V dropped 1 base and J dropped 8 bases, with 8 bases sitting between them. The CDR3 runs 13 residues. The germline CDR1 and CDR2 sequences are LNHDA and SQIVND (reference sequence). PCR employed 60 Vbeta and 13 Jbeta primers. Clones were read by immunoSEQ multiplex PCR, and TCRdb kept only the in-frame ones, dropping some. In the table there are fewer than 250,000 clones, about 80% of which are singletons. This sequence originates from a woman aged 40 to 50 in good health and CMV-seronegative. The chain has TRBV19 and TRBJ1-4; D gene unclear. The sample comprised PBMCs. CDR3 nucleotides: TGTGCCAGTAGTATAGTTCTGAGGGAAAAACTGTTTTTT. This translates into CASSIVLREKLFF.